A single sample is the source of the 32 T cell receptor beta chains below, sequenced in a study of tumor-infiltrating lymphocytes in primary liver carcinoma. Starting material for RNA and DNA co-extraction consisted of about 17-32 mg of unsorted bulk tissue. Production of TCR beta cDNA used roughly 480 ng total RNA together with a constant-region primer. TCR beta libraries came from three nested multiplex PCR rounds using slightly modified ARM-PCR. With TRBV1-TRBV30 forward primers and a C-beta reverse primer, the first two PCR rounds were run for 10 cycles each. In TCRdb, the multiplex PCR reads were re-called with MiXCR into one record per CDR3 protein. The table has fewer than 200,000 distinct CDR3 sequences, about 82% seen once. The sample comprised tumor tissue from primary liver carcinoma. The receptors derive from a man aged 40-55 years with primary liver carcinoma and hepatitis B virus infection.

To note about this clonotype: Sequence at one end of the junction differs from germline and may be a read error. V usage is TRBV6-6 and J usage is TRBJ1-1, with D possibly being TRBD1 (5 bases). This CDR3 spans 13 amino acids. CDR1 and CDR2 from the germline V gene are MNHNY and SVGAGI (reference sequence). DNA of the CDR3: TGTGCCAGCAGCACAGGAGGGACTTCTGAATCTTTCTTT. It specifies CASSTGGTSESFF.

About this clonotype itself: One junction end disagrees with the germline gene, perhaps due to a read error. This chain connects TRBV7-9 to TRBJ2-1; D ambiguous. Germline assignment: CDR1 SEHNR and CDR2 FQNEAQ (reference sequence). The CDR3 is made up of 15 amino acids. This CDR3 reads CASSGSLSESNEQFF. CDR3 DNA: TGTGCCAGCAGTGGCAGTTTATCCGAAAGCAATGAGCAATTCTTC.

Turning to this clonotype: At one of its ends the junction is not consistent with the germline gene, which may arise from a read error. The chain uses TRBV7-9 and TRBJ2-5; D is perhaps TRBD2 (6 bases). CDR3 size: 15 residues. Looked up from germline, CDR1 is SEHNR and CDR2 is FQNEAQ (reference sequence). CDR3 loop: CASSPPFSSGEIQYF. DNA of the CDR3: TGTGCCAGCAGCCCCCCTTTCAGCTCGGGAGAGATCCAGTACTTC.

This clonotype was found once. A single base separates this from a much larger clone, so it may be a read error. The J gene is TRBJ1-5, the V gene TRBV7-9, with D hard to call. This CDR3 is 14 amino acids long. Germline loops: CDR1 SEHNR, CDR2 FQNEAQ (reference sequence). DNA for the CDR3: TGTGCCAGCAGTCCCCCTTATAGCAATCAGCACCAGCATTTT. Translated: CASSPPYSNQHQHF.

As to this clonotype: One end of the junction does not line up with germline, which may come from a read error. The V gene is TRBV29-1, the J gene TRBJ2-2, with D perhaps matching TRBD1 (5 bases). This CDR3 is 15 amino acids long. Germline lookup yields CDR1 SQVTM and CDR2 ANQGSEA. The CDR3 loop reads CSVGTSAANNGELFF. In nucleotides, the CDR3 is TGCAGCGTTGGGACAAGCGCGGCCAACAACGGGGAGCTGTTTTTT.

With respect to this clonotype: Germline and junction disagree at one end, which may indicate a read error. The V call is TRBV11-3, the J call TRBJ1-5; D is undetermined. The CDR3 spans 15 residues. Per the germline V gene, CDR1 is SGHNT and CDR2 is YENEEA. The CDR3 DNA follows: TGTGCCAGCAGCTTAGATCTAGGGATGGCTCAGCACCAGCATTTT. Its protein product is CASSLDLGMAQHQHF.

The CDR3 sequence is CASSEPTSLSRQYF. For the CDR3, the DNA is TGTGCCAGCAGTGAACCGACTAGCTTAAGCCGGCAGTACTTC. The chain is built from TRBV2 and TRBJ2-1, with 7 nucleotides matching TRBD2. The J call may be incorrect, as the DNA end agrees better with TRBJ2-7. Germline CDR1 and CDR2: SNHLY and FYNNEI. This CDR3 has 14 residues.

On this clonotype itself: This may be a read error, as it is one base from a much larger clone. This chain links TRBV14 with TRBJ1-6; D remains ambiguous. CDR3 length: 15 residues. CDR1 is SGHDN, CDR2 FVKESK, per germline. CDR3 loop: CAGSQGFLGNSPLHF. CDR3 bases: TGTGCCGGCAGCCAAGGGTTTCTGGGGAATTCACCCCTCCACTTT.

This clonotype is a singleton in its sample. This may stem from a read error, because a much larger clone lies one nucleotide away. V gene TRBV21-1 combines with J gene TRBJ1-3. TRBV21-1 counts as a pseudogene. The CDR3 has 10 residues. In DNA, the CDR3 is TGTGACAGCAGGGGAAACACCATATATTTT. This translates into CDSRGNTIYF.

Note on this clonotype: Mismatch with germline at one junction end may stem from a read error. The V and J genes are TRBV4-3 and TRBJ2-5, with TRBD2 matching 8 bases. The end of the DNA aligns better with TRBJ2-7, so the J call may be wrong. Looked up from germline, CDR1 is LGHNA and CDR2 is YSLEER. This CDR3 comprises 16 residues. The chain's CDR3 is CACSQEVGTRFYEQYF. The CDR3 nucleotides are TGTGCCTGCAGCCAAGAGGTGGGGACTAGGTTTTACGAGCAGTACTTC.

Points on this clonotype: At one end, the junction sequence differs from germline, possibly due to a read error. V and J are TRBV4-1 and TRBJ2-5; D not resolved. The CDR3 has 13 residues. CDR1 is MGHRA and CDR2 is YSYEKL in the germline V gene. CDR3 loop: CTSSQDDTKTQYF. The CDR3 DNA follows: TGCACCAGTAGCCAAGACGACACAAAGACCCAGTACTTC.

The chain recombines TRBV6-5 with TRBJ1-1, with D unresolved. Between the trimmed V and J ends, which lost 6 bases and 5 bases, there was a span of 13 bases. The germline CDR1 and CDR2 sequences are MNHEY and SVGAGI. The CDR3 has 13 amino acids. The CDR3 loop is CASRWEAETEAFF. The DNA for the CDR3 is TGTGCCAGCAGATGGGAGGCGGAGACTGAAGCTTTCTTT.

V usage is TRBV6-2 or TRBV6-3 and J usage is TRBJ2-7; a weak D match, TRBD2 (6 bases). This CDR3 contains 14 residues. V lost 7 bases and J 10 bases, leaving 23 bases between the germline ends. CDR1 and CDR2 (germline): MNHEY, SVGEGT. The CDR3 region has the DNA TGTGCCAGCAAAATACTACAGGAGGGCTACAAACAGTACTTC. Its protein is CASKILQEGYKQYF.

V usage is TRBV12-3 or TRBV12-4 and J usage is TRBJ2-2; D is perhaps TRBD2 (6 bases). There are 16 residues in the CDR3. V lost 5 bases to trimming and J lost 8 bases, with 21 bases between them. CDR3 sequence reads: CASSPTTSARWGELFF. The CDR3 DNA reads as TGTGCCAGCAGTCCCACGACTAGTGCGAGATGGGGGGAGCTGTTTTTT.

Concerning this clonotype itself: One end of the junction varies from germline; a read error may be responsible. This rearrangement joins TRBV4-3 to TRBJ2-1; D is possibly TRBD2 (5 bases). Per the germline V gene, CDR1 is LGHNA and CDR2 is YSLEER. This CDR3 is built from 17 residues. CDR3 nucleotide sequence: TGTGCCAGCAGCCAAGAGGTAGCGAGGGCCTCCTACAATGAACACTTCTTC. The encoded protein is CASSQEVARASYNEHFF.

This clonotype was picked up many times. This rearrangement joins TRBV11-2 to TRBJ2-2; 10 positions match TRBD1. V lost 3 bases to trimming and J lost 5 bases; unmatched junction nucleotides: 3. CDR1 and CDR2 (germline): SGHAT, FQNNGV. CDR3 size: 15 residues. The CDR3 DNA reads TGTGCCAGCAGCTTGGGGACAGGGGTGACCGGGGAGCTGTTTTTT. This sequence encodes CASSLGTGVTGELFF. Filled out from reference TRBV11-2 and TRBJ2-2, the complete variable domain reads EAGVAQSPRYKIIEKRQSVAFWCNPISGHATLYWYQQILGQGPKLLIQFQNNGVVDDSQLPKDRFSAERLKGVDSTLKIQPAKLEDSAVYLCASSLGTGVTGELFFGEGSRLTVL.

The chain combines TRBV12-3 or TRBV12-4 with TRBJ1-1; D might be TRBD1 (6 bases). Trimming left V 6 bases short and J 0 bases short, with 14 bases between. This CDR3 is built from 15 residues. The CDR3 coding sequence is TGTGCCAGCAGCAGGTCAAGGGGGATGAACACTGAAGCTTTCTTT. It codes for CASSRSRGMNTEAFF.

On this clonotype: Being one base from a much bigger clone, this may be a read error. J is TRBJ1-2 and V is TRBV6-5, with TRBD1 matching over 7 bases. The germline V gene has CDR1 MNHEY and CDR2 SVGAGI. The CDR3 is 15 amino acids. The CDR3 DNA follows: TGTGCCAGCAGTCGACCCTCGACAGGGATCTATGGCTACATCTTC. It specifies CASSRPSTGIYGYIF.

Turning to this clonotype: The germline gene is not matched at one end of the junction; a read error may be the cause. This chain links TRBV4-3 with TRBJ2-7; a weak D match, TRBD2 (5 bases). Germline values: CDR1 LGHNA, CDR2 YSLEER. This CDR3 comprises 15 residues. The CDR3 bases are TGCGCCAGCGGCCAAGATAGGCGGGCTGGAGACGAGCAGTACTTC. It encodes CASGQDRRAGDEQYF.

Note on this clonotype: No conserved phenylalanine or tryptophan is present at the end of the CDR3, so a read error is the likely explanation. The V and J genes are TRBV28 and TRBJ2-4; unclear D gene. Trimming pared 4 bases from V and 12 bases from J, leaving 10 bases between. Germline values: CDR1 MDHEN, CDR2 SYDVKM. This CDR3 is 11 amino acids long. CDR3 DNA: TGTGCCAGCAGTTCGGTACTTAATCAGTACTAC. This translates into CASSSVLNQYY.

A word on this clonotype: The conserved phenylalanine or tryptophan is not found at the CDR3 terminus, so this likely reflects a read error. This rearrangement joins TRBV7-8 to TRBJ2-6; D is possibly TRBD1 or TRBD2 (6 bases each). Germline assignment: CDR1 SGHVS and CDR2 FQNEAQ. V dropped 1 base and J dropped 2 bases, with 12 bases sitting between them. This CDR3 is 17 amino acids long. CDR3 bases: TGTGCCAGCAGCTTAGACGTGAGGGGGGCTGGGGCCAACGTCCTGACTTCC. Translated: CASSLDVRGAGANVLTS.

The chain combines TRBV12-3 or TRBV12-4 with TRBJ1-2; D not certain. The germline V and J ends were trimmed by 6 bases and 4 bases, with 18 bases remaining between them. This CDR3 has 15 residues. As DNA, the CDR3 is TGTGCCAGCAGATCCGGACTGGGTATTGGCTATGGCTACACCTTC. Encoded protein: CASRSGLGIGYGYTF.

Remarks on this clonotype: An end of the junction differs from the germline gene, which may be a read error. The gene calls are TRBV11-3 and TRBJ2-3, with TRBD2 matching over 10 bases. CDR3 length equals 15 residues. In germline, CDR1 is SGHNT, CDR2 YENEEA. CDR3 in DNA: TGCGCCAGCAGCTTTAGCGGGAGGCGGACAGATATACAGTATTTT. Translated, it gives CASSFSGRRTDIQYF.

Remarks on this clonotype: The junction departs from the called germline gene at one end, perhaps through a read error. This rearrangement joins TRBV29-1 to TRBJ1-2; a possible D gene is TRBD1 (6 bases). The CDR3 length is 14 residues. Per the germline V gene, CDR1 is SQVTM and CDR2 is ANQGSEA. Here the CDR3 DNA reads TGTAGCGTCAAGTTTGGACAGTCGGTCTATGGCTACAACTTC. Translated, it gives CSVKFGQSVYGYNF.

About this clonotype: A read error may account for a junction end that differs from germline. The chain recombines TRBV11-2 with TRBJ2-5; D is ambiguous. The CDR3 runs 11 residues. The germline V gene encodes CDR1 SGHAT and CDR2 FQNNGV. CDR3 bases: TGTGCCGGCAGCTTAAAAAAGACCCAGTACTTC. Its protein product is CAGSLKKTQYF. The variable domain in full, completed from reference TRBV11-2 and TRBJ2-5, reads EAGVAQSPRYKIIEKRQSVAFWCNPISGHATLYWYQQILGQGPKLLIQFQNNGVVDDSQLPKDRFSAERLKGVDSTLKIQPAKLEDSAVYLCAGSLKKTQYFGPGTRLLVL.

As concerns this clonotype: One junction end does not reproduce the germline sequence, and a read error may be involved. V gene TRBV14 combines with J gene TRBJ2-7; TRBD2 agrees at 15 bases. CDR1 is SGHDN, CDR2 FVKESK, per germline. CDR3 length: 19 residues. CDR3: CASSQGTSGRALQYYEQYF. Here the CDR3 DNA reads TGTGCCAGCAGCCAAGGGACTAGCGGGAGGGCCCTGCAATACTACGAGCAGTATTTC.

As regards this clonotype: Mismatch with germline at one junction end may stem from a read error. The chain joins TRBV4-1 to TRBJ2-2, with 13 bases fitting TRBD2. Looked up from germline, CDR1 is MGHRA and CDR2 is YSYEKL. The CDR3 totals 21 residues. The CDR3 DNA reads TGCACCAGTAGCCATGATTTCGCAGGACTAGCGGGAGCCCCGGGGGCCGGGGAGCTGTTTTTT. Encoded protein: CTSSHDFAGLAGAPGAGELFF.

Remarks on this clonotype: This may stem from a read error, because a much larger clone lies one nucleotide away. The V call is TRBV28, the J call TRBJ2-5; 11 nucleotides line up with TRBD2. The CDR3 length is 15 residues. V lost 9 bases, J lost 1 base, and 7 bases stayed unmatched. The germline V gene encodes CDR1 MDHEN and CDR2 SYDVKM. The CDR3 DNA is TGTGCCAGTCATTTGACTAGCGGGGTCCAAGAGACCCAGTACTTC. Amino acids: CASHLTSGVQETQYF.

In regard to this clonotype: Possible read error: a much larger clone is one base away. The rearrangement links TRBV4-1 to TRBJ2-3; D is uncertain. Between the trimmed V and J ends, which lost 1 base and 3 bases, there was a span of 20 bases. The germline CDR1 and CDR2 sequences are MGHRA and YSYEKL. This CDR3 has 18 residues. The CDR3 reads CASSQGGSLVARTDTQYF. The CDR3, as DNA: TGCGCCAGCAGCCAAGGTGGCAGCTTGGTCGCTAGGACAGATACGCAGTATTTT.

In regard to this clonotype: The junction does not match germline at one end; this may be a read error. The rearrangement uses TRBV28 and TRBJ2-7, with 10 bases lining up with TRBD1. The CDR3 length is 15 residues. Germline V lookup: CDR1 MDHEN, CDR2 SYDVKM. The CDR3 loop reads CPSSLPGQGIYEQYF. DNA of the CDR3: TGTCCCAGCAGCTTACCGGGACAGGGGATCTATGAGCAGTACTTC.

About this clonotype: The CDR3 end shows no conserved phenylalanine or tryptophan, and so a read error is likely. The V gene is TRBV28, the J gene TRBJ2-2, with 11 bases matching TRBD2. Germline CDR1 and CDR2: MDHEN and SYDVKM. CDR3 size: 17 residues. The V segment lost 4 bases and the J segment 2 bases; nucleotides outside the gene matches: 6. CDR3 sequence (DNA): TGTGCCAGCAGTTCCGGACTAGCGGGTGGTAACACCGGGGAGCTGTTTCTT. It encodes CASSSGLAGGNTGELFL.

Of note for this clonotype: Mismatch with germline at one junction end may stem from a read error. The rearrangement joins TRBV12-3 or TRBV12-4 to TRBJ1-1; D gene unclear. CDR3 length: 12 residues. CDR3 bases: TGTGCCAGCACCCTTGAAGGAGGCTCCGTTCTCTTT. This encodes CASTLEGGSVLF.